This T cell receptor (beta chain) was captured by sequencing in a study of shared clonotypes between healthy human individuals. Study background: The cohort comprised a couple of women and a few men. Their ages spanned 18 to 49 years.

Assay execution proceeded at the deep level. PCR replicates from unsorted PBMC used about 300 ng DNA, and this amount was 32,000 or so T cell genomes. This table comes from immunoSEQ multiplex PCR, and its TCRdb copy is limited to in-frame clones, with some not included. The sample records fewer than 600,000 clones, more than 65% being singletons. Whole-study results and caveats: Few donors restricted represented genetic and exposure-history diversity.

Looked up from germline, CDR1 is SEHNR and CDR2 is FQNEAQ (reference sequence). The CDR3 is made up of 14 amino acids. Trimming shortened V by 3 bases and J by 7 bases, and 16 bases separated the two germline ends. As concerns this clone: Antigen unknown.

The chain recombines TRBV7-9 with TRBJ2-7, with D tentatively TRBD1 (6 bases). The TCR comes from a woman aged 40 to 55 in good health. Some clones in this sample may be carry-over from other donors' samples. The sequencing input was PBMCs. CDR3 bases: TGTGCCAGCAGCTTCGGGCAGGGGATGGGAGAGCAGTACTTC. Its translation: CASSFGQGMGEQYF.